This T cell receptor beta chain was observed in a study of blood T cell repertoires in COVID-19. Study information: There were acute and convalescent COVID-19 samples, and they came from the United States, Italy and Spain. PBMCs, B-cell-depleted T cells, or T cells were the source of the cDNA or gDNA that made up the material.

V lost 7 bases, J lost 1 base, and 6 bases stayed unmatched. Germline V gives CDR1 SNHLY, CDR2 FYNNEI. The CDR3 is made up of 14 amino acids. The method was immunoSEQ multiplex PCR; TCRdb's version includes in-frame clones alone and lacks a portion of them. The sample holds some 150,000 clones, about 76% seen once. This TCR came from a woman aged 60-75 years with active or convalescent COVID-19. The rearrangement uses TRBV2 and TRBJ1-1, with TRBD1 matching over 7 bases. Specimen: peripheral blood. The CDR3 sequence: CASMKQGRNTEAFF. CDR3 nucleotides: TGTGCCAGCATGAAACAGGGGAGGAACACTGAAGCTTTCTTT.